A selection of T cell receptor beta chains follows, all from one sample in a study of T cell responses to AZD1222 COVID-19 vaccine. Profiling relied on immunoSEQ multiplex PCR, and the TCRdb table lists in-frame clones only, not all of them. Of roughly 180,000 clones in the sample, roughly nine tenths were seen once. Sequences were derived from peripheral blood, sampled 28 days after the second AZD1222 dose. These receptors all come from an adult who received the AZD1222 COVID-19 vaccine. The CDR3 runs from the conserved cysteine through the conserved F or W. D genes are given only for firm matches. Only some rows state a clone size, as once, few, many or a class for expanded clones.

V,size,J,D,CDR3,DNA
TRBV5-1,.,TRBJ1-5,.,CASSLDGYNQPQHF,TGCGCCAGCAGTCTTGACGGATACAATCAGCCCCAGCATTTT
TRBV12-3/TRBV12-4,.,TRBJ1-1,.,CASSLPSGEAFF,TGTGCCAGCAGTTTACCTTCAGGGGAAGCTTTCTTT
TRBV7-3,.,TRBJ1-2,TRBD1,CASSPSGTVGYTF,TGTGCCAGCAGCCCCAGCGGGACAGTCGGCTACACCTTC
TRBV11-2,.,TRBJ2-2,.,CASSITGNTGELFF,TGTGCCAGCAGCATCACAGGGAACACCGGGGAGCTGTTTTTT
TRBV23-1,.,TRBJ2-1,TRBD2,CASTLAGGSYNEQFF,TGCGCCAGCACCCTAGCGGGGGGTTCCTACAATGAGCAGTTCTTC
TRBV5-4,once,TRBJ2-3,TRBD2,CASSRAGGESTDTQYF,TGTGCCAGCAGCCGAGCGGGGGGGGAGAGTACAGATACGCAGTATTTT
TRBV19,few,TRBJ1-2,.,CASASDPYDGYTF,TGTGCCAGTGCTTCGGACCCCTATGACGGCTACACCTTC
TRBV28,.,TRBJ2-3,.,CAVSGEPTDTQYF,TGTGCCGTCTCGGGGGAGCCCACAGATACGCAGTATTTT
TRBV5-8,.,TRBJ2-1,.,CASSLPRNEQFF,TGTGCCAGCAGCTTACCACGCAATGAGCAGTTCTTC
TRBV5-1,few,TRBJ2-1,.,CASSPGLDSHSEQFF,TGCGCCAGCAGCCCCGGACTGGACTCCCACAGTGAGCAGTTCTTC
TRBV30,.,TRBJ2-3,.,CAWSVRLDTQYF,TGTGCCTGGAGTGTCCGATTGGATACGCAGTATTTT
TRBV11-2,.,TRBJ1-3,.,CASSSRTTGNTIYF,TGTGCCAGCAGTTCCAGGACAACTGGAAACACCATATATTTT
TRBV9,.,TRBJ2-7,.,CASSVAPGGSGNYEQYF,TGTGCCAGCAGCGTAGCTCCCGGAGGCTCAGGGAACTACGAGCAGTACTTC
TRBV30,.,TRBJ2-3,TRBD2,CAWSGLAGATDTQYF,TGTGCCTGGAGTGGGCTAGCGGGAGCCACAGATACGCAGTATTTT
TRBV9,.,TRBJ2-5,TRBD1,CASSVTGTGGETQYF,TGTGCCAGCAGCGTAACCGGGACAGGGGGAGAGACCCAGTACTTC
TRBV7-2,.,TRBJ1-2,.,CASRDNLGDYGYTF,TGTGCCAGCAGAGATAACCTAGGGGACTATGGCTACACCTTC
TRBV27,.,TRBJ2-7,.,CASSFSGLYEQYF,TGTGCCAGCAGTTTTTCGGGGCTCTACGAGCAGTACTTC